This TCR beta chain was sequenced during a study of blood T cell repertoires in COVID-19. Overall study: The study drew acute and convalescent COVID-19 samples from the United States, Italy and Spain.

Generated by immunoSEQ multiplex PCR, the TCRdb table keeps only in-frame clones and is missing some. Of 260,000 or so clones in the sample, 83% were seen once. Participants, roughly 18 to 100 years old, spanned fewer than 25 US areas. Grouping used clinical history reported by participants in a survey and questionnaire. In its sample, this clone was seen once. The CDR3 extends over 15 amino acids. V lost 3 bases, J lost 9 bases, and 18 bases lay in between. Looked up from germline, CDR1 is MNHEY and CDR2 is SMNVEV (reference sequence). What was sequenced was PBMCs or T cells enriched from blood (not recorded which). This clonotype was sampled from a woman in her forties who had been exposed to COVID-19. The genes are TRBV27 and TRBJ1-5, with D possibly TRBD1 on 6 matching bases. Here the CDR3 DNA reads TGTGCCAGCAGTTTGGGGGGGGCAGTCCTCCGGCCCCAGCATTTT. Encoded protein: CASSLGGAVLRPQHF.